A selection of T cell receptor beta chains follows, all from one sample in a study of cytomegalovirus exposure and HLA in healthy donors. Generated by immunoSEQ multiplex PCR, the TCRdb table keeps only in-frame clones and is missing some. The data show about 160,000 clones, with 79% seen just once and 3.5% held by the top ten. Sequenced material: PBMCs. The receptors originated from a human donor in good health. Each CDR3 is given with its conserved first and last residue. Each record gives: V gene, D gene, J gene, CDR3 length, clone size, CDR3 protein, CDR3 DNA. The D gene is left open where the match is weak. A clone size is listed for some rows: how often the clone was seen (once, few, many), or a class if it is expanded.

v_gene: TRBV29-1
d_gene: TRBD1
j_gene: TRBJ1-4
len: 14
abundance: .
CDR3aa: CSASYRGRGEKLFF
CDR3nt: TGCAGCGCATCTTACAGGGGGCGAGGTGAAAAACTGTTTTTT

v_gene: TRBV6-5
d_gene: TRBD1
j_gene: TRBJ1-1
len: 15
abundance: .
CDR3aa: CASSHQVTGSTEAFF
CDR3nt: TGTGCCAGCAGCCATCAGGTGACAGGGAGCACTGAAGCTTTCTTT

v_gene: TRBV10-3
d_gene: TRBD1
j_gene: TRBJ2-1
len: 15
abundance: .
CDR3aa: CAINKGQPFADEQFF
CDR3nt: TGTGCCATCAACAAGGGACAGCCCTTTGCGGATGAGCAGTTCTTC

v_gene: TRBV7-9
d_gene: .
j_gene: TRBJ2-3
len: 15
abundance: .
CDR3aa: CASSLALGDRDTQYF
CDR3nt: TGTGCCAGCAGCTTAGCGCTGGGCGACAGAGATACGCAGTATTTT

v_gene: TRBV5-1
d_gene: TRBD2
j_gene: TRBJ2-3
len: 20
abundance: .
CDR3aa: CASSLESGGGAVGSTDTQYF
CDR3nt: TGCGCCAGCAGCTTGGAGAGTGGCGGGGGGGCCGTGGGGAGCACAGATACGCAGTATTTT

v_gene: TRBV9
d_gene: .
j_gene: TRBJ1-1
len: 12
abundance: .
CDR3aa: CASRGASTEAFF
CDR3nt: TGTGCCAGCAGGGGGGCGAGCACTGAAGCTTTCTTT

v_gene: TRBV5-3
d_gene: .
j_gene: TRBJ2-7
len: 11
abundance: few
CDR3aa: CARSLEDLQYF
CDR3nt: TGTGCCAGAAGCTTGGAGGACTTGCAGTACTTC

v_gene: TRBV6-1
d_gene: .
j_gene: TRBJ2-5
len: 16
abundance: .
CDR3aa: CASSEEVRGYRETQYF
CDR3nt: TGTGCCAGCAGTGAAGAAGTAAGGGGGTACCGGGAGACCCAGTACTTC

v_gene: TRBV28
d_gene: .
j_gene: TRBJ2-4
len: 15
abundance: few
CDR3aa: CASTYGGQAKNIQYF
CDR3nt: TGTGCCAGCACCTATGGGGGACAAGCCAAAAACATTCAGTACTTC

v_gene: TRBV5-8
d_gene: TRBD1
j_gene: TRBJ2-7
len: 15
abundance: .
CDR3aa: CASRTGTGDSYEQYF
CDR3nt: TGTGCCAGCAGAACCGGGACAGGGGACTCCTACGAGCAGTACTTC

v_gene: TRBV9
d_gene: .
j_gene: TRBJ1-3
len: 14
abundance: .
CDR3aa: CASSVQDSGNTIYF
CDR3nt: TGTGCCAGCAGCGTCCAGGACTCTGGAAACACCATATATTTT

v_gene: TRBV2
d_gene: TRBD1
j_gene: TRBJ2-7
len: 13
abundance: once
CDR3aa: CASSPGQGKSQYF
CDR3nt: TGTGCCAGCAGCCCGGGACAGGGGAAGTCGCAGTACTTC

v_gene: TRBV5-5
d_gene: TRBD1
j_gene: TRBJ1-2
len: 15
abundance: .
CDR3aa: CASSLVTGDSYGYTF
CDR3nt: TGTGCCAGCAGCTTAGTCACAGGGGATTCCTATGGCTACACCTTC

v_gene: TRBV5-1
d_gene: .
j_gene: TRBJ2-7
len: 12
abundance: .
CDR3aa: CASSWATGEQYF
CDR3nt: TGCGCCAGCAGCTGGGCGACAGGCGAGCAGTACTTC

v_gene: TRBV30
d_gene: TRBD1
j_gene: TRBJ1-4
len: 14
abundance: .
CDR3aa: CAWSGDRESEKLFF
CDR3nt: TGTGCCTGGAGTGGGGACAGGGAAAGTGAAAAACTGTTTTTT

v_gene: TRBV29-1
d_gene: TRBD1
j_gene: TRBJ2-1
len: 16
abundance: .
CDR3aa: CSVEDLPRDRYNEQFF
CDR3nt: TGCAGCGTTGAAGACCTGCCCCGGGACAGATACAATGAGCAGTTCTTC

v_gene: TRBV5-4
d_gene: .
j_gene: TRBJ2-4
len: 15
abundance: .
CDR3aa: CARGAGYLAKNIQYF
CDR3nt: TGTGCCCGCGGGGCGGGTTATCTAGCCAAAAACATTCAGTACTTC

v_gene: TRBV5-1
d_gene: TRBD1
j_gene: TRBJ2-1
len: 14
abundance: few
CDR3aa: CASSSGTGLHEQFF
CDR3nt: TGCGCCAGCAGCTCCGGGACAGGGCTACATGAGCAGTTCTTC

v_gene: TRBV5-1
d_gene: TRBD2
j_gene: TRBJ2-3
len: 15
abundance: .
CDR3aa: CASSDGLAGEDTQYF
CDR3nt: TGCGCCAGCAGCGACGGACTAGCGGGAGAAGATACGCAGTATTTT

v_gene: TRBV10-3
d_gene: .
j_gene: TRBJ1-1
len: 15
abundance: .
CDR3aa: CAVTSTQVLNTEAFF
CDR3nt: TGTGCCGTCACTTCAACACAGGTTCTGAACACTGAAGCTTTCTTT

v_gene: TRBV5-1
d_gene: TRBD2
j_gene: TRBJ2-7
len: 15
abundance: .
CDR3aa: CASSSLPGLGYEQYF
CDR3nt: TGCGCCAGCAGCTCGCTCCCGGGACTAGGTTACGAGCAGTACTTC

v_gene: TRBV7-9
d_gene: .
j_gene: TRBJ2-3
len: 16
abundance: .
CDR3aa: CASSLRDTPSTDTQYF
CDR3nt: TGTGCCAGCAGCTTAAGGGACACTCCAAGCACAGATACGCAGTATTTT

v_gene: TRBV28
d_gene: TRBD2
j_gene: TRBJ2-7
len: 14
abundance: once
CDR3aa: CASGSSGGFYEQYF
CDR3nt: TGTGCCAGCGGATCTAGCGGGGGGTTCTACGAGCAGTACTTC

v_gene: TRBV7-8
d_gene: .
j_gene: TRBJ1-1
len: 15
abundance: .
CDR3aa: CASSLDSQLNTEAFF
CDR3nt: TGTGCCAGCAGCTTAGATTCGCAGTTGAACACTGAAGCTTTCTTT

v_gene: TRBV6-5
d_gene: TRBD1
j_gene: TRBJ1-5
len: 16
abundance: .
CDR3aa: CASSSDRDYSNQPQHF
CDR3nt: TGTGCCAGCAGTTCGGACAGGGATTATAGCAATCAGCCCCAGCATTTT

v_gene: TRBV21-1
d_gene: .
j_gene: TRBJ1-6
len: 18
abundance: .
CDR3aa: CASSTVGQLSSYNSPLHF
CDR3nt: TGTGCCAGCAGCACCGTCGGACAGTTGAGCTCCTATAATTCACCCCTCCACTTT

v_gene: TRBV11-3
d_gene: TRBD1
j_gene: TRBJ2-1
len: 16
abundance: .
CDR3aa: CASSRTGTGGFNEQFF
CDR3nt: TGTGCCAGCAGCCGGACCGGGACAGGGGGCTTTAATGAGCAGTTCTTC

v_gene: TRBV6-1
d_gene: .
j_gene: TRBJ1-1
len: 15
abundance: few
CDR3aa: CASSEALLDAGEAFF
CDR3nt: TGTGCCAGCAGTGAAGCGCTTCTGGACGCGGGTGAAGCTTTCTTT

v_gene: TRBV6-5
d_gene: .
j_gene: TRBJ2-7
len: 15
abundance: .
CDR3aa: CASSRGGRAGYEQYF
CDR3nt: TGTGCCAGCAGTCGAGGCGGTCGGGCGGGCTACGAGCAGTACTTC

v_gene: TRBV7-8
d_gene: .
j_gene: TRBJ2-1
len: 18
abundance: .
CDR3aa: CASSLDDRIQISYNEQFF
CDR3nt: TGTGCCAGCAGCTTAGACGACAGAATTCAGATTTCCTACAATGAGCAGTTCTTC

v_gene: TRBV7-9
d_gene: TRBD2
j_gene: TRBJ2-5
len: 13
abundance: .
CDR3aa: CATGAGAQETQYF
CDR3nt: TGTGCCACCGGAGCGGGGGCGCAAGAGACCCAGTACTTC

v_gene: TRBV11-2
d_gene: .
j_gene: TRBJ1-5
len: 14
abundance: few
CDR3aa: CASSHGFGNQPQHF
CDR3nt: TGTGCCAGCAGCCACGGTTTCGGCAATCAGCCCCAGCATTTT

v_gene: TRBV6-6
d_gene: .
j_gene: TRBJ2-7
len: 14
abundance: .
CDR3aa: CASSSPGGSYEQYF
CDR3nt: TGTGCCAGCAGTTCTCCCGGGGGATCCTACGAGCAGTACTTC

v_gene: TRBV5-1
d_gene: TRBD1
j_gene: TRBJ1-1
len: 16
abundance: .
CDR3aa: CASSFLTGEGDTEAFF
CDR3nt: TGCGCCAGCAGCTTCCTGACAGGGGAAGGGGACACTGAAGCTTTCTTT

v_gene: TRBV5-4
d_gene: TRBD1
j_gene: TRBJ2-7
len: 14
abundance: few
CDR3aa: CASSSTGGSYEQYF
CDR3nt: TGTGCCAGCAGCTCAACAGGGGGCAGCTACGAGCAGTACTTC

v_gene: TRBV11-2
d_gene: TRBD2
j_gene: TRBJ2-1
len: 16
abundance: .
CDR3aa: CASSFLKAGGTNEQFF
CDR3nt: TGTGCCAGCAGCTTCCTCAAAGCGGGGGGGACCAATGAGCAGTTCTTC

v_gene: TRBV18
d_gene: .
j_gene: TRBJ1-1
len: 17
abundance: .
CDR3aa: CASSPRGDRYSNTEAFF
CDR3nt: TGTGCCAGCTCACCACGCGGCGACAGATATTCTAACACTGAAGCTTTCTTT

v_gene: TRBV5-1
d_gene: TRBD1
j_gene: TRBJ1-1
len: 15
abundance: .
CDR3aa: CASSFTGGSNTEAFF
CDR3nt: TGCGCCAGCAGCTTTACAGGGGGTTCTAACACTGAAGCTTTCTTT

v_gene: TRBV28
d_gene: TRBD1
j_gene: TRBJ1-5
len: 15
abundance: .
CDR3aa: CASSQDRVGRQPQHF
CDR3nt: TGTGCCAGCAGCCAGGACAGGGTCGGACGCCAGCCCCAGCATTTT

v_gene: TRBV5-5
d_gene: .
j_gene: TRBJ1-4
len: 15
abundance: .
CDR3aa: CASSPRAATNEKLFF
CDR3nt: TGTGCCAGCAGCCCGCGCGCTGCAACTAATGAAAAACTGTTTTTT

v_gene: TRBV19
d_gene: TRBD1
j_gene: TRBJ2-7
len: 12
abundance: few
CDR3aa: CASGDRGYEQYF
CDR3nt: TGTGCCAGTGGGGACAGGGGGTACGAGCAGTACTTC

v_gene: TRBV4-1
d_gene: TRBD1
j_gene: TRBJ1-5
len: 18
abundance: .
CDR3aa: CASSSAPGQWTSNQPQHF
CDR3nt: TGCGCCAGCAGCTCTGCCCCGGGACAGTGGACGAGCAATCAGCCCCAGCATTTT

v_gene: TRBV18
d_gene: .
j_gene: TRBJ1-1
len: 17
abundance: .
CDR3aa: CASSPSGNGIMNTEAFF
CDR3nt: TGTGCCAGCTCACCCTCCGGCAACGGGATCATGAACACTGAAGCTTTCTTT

v_gene: TRBV7-7
d_gene: .
j_gene: TRBJ2-5
len: 14
abundance: .
CDR3aa: CASSLLTTRATQYF
CDR3nt: TGTGCCAGCAGCTTACTAACTACTCGCGCGACCCAGTACTTC

v_gene: TRBV7-9
d_gene: TRBD1
j_gene: TRBJ1-1
len: 14
abundance: .
CDR3aa: CASTKGQMNTEAFF
CDR3nt: TGTGCCAGCACCAAGGGACAGATGAACACTGAAGCTTTCTTT

v_gene: TRBV5-1
d_gene: TRBD1
j_gene: TRBJ2-7
len: 15
abundance: .
CDR3aa: CASSLAGDRVDEQYF
CDR3nt: TGCGCCAGCAGCTTGGCAGGGGACAGGGTGGACGAGCAGTACTTC